This T cell receptor beta chain was identified in a study of CD8 T cells in Susac syndrome (dated by TCRdb to about 2019). With respect to the entire study: Of the Susac syndrome patients who were sequenced, about eight were in clinical remission while six had clinically active disease. At blood withdrawal, Susac syndrome patients were either therapy-naive, taking corticosteroids (in some cases with IVIg as well), or taking IVIg alone. The study used repertoire sequencing to test whether antigen drove CD8+ T cell activation and differentiation in Susac syndrome. The clonality of the CD8+ T cell repertoire was compared across over 10 healthy donors, some 14 Susac syndrome patients and under 19 multiple sclerosis patients. Here is what the overall study found, with its caveats: Clonal expansion was observed in Susac syndrome CD8+ repertoires, with the highest expansion in CD8+ TEMRA cells and greater expansion in clinically active than in remitting patients. The TCR sequencing and HLA analysis was acknowledged to have included a relatively small number of individuals. Sixteen Susac-specific public clones were identified in the total CD8+ repertoire, and a few Susac-specific public clones were identified in the CD8+ TEMRA repertoire.

Peripheral blood CD8+ and CD4+ T cells from healthy donors, Susac syndrome patients and multiple sclerosis patients were profiled using high-throughput TCR beta sequencing. Recently defined diagnostic criteria for definite or probable disease were met by the Susac syndrome patients. Bulk CD8+ and CD4+ T cells were purified magnetically by negative isolation, whereas CD8+ TEMRA cells were enriched by FACS. Blood was collected in EDTA tubes and processed within 24 hours, with PBMCs isolated through density gradient centrifugation. PBMCs intended for TCR sequencing were cryopreserved in liquid nitrogen and thawed later in a water bath at 37 degrees C. The sorted or isolated CD4+, CD8+ and CD8+ TEMRA cells reached a purity of at least 90%. RNA was extracted with the RNeasy kit and roughly 0.45 to 1 ug was reverse transcribed using random hexamers. TCR beta CDR3 regions were amplified with the immunoSEQ multiplex PCR assay covering 54 Vbeta and 13 Jbeta segments. Bias from PCR amplification was corrected by using a synthetic template baseline for primer optimization and for computational correction. In the paper's pipeline: Reads were assigned to V, D and J genes according to IMGT and analyzed in immunoSEQ Analyzer, with only productive sequences retained. Clonality was calculated as one minus the Shannon entropy normalized by log2 of the number of productive unique sequences. Public and private clones were assessed among the 100 most prevalent clones of each patient and control. Clones were defined as Susac-specific when absent from the healthy and MS cohorts, from about 1,100 published viral clones and from other ImmuneACCESS disease sequences. In-frame beta chains were kept once TCRdb had trimmed the public reads at Q25 with fastp and called clones with MiXCR. When rows share a CDR3 protein, they turn into one entry using the most common DNA and genes. None of the V and J calls come from the authors' own analysis; TCRdb made them. This sample gives about 83,000 distinct CDR3 sequences in total; about 95% of them show up just once. Together, the top ten hold more than 0.35% of the sample.

Note on this clonotype: Its antigen has not been determined. Per-nucleotide qualities are absent, and no much larger clonotype sits a single base away.

From a lookup of the germline V gene, CDR1 and CDR2 are MDHEN and SYDVKM. The germline ends are 7 bases apart after V is trimmed by 6 bases and J by 0 bases. From its cysteine to its phenylalanine, the CDR3 spans 13 amino acids. The kept DNA is CDR3 alone, 39 bases in frame from the first base. The sequenced sample was CD8+ T cells from PBMCs. Recombination linked TRBV28 to TRBJ2-3, and TRBD2 may be the D gene, going by 6 matching bases. This clonotype was obtained from a human donor with Susac syndrome. The encoded CDR3 is CASSGSSTDTQYF. The nucleotides are TGTGCCAGCAGCGGGAGTAGCACAGATACGCAGTATTTT.